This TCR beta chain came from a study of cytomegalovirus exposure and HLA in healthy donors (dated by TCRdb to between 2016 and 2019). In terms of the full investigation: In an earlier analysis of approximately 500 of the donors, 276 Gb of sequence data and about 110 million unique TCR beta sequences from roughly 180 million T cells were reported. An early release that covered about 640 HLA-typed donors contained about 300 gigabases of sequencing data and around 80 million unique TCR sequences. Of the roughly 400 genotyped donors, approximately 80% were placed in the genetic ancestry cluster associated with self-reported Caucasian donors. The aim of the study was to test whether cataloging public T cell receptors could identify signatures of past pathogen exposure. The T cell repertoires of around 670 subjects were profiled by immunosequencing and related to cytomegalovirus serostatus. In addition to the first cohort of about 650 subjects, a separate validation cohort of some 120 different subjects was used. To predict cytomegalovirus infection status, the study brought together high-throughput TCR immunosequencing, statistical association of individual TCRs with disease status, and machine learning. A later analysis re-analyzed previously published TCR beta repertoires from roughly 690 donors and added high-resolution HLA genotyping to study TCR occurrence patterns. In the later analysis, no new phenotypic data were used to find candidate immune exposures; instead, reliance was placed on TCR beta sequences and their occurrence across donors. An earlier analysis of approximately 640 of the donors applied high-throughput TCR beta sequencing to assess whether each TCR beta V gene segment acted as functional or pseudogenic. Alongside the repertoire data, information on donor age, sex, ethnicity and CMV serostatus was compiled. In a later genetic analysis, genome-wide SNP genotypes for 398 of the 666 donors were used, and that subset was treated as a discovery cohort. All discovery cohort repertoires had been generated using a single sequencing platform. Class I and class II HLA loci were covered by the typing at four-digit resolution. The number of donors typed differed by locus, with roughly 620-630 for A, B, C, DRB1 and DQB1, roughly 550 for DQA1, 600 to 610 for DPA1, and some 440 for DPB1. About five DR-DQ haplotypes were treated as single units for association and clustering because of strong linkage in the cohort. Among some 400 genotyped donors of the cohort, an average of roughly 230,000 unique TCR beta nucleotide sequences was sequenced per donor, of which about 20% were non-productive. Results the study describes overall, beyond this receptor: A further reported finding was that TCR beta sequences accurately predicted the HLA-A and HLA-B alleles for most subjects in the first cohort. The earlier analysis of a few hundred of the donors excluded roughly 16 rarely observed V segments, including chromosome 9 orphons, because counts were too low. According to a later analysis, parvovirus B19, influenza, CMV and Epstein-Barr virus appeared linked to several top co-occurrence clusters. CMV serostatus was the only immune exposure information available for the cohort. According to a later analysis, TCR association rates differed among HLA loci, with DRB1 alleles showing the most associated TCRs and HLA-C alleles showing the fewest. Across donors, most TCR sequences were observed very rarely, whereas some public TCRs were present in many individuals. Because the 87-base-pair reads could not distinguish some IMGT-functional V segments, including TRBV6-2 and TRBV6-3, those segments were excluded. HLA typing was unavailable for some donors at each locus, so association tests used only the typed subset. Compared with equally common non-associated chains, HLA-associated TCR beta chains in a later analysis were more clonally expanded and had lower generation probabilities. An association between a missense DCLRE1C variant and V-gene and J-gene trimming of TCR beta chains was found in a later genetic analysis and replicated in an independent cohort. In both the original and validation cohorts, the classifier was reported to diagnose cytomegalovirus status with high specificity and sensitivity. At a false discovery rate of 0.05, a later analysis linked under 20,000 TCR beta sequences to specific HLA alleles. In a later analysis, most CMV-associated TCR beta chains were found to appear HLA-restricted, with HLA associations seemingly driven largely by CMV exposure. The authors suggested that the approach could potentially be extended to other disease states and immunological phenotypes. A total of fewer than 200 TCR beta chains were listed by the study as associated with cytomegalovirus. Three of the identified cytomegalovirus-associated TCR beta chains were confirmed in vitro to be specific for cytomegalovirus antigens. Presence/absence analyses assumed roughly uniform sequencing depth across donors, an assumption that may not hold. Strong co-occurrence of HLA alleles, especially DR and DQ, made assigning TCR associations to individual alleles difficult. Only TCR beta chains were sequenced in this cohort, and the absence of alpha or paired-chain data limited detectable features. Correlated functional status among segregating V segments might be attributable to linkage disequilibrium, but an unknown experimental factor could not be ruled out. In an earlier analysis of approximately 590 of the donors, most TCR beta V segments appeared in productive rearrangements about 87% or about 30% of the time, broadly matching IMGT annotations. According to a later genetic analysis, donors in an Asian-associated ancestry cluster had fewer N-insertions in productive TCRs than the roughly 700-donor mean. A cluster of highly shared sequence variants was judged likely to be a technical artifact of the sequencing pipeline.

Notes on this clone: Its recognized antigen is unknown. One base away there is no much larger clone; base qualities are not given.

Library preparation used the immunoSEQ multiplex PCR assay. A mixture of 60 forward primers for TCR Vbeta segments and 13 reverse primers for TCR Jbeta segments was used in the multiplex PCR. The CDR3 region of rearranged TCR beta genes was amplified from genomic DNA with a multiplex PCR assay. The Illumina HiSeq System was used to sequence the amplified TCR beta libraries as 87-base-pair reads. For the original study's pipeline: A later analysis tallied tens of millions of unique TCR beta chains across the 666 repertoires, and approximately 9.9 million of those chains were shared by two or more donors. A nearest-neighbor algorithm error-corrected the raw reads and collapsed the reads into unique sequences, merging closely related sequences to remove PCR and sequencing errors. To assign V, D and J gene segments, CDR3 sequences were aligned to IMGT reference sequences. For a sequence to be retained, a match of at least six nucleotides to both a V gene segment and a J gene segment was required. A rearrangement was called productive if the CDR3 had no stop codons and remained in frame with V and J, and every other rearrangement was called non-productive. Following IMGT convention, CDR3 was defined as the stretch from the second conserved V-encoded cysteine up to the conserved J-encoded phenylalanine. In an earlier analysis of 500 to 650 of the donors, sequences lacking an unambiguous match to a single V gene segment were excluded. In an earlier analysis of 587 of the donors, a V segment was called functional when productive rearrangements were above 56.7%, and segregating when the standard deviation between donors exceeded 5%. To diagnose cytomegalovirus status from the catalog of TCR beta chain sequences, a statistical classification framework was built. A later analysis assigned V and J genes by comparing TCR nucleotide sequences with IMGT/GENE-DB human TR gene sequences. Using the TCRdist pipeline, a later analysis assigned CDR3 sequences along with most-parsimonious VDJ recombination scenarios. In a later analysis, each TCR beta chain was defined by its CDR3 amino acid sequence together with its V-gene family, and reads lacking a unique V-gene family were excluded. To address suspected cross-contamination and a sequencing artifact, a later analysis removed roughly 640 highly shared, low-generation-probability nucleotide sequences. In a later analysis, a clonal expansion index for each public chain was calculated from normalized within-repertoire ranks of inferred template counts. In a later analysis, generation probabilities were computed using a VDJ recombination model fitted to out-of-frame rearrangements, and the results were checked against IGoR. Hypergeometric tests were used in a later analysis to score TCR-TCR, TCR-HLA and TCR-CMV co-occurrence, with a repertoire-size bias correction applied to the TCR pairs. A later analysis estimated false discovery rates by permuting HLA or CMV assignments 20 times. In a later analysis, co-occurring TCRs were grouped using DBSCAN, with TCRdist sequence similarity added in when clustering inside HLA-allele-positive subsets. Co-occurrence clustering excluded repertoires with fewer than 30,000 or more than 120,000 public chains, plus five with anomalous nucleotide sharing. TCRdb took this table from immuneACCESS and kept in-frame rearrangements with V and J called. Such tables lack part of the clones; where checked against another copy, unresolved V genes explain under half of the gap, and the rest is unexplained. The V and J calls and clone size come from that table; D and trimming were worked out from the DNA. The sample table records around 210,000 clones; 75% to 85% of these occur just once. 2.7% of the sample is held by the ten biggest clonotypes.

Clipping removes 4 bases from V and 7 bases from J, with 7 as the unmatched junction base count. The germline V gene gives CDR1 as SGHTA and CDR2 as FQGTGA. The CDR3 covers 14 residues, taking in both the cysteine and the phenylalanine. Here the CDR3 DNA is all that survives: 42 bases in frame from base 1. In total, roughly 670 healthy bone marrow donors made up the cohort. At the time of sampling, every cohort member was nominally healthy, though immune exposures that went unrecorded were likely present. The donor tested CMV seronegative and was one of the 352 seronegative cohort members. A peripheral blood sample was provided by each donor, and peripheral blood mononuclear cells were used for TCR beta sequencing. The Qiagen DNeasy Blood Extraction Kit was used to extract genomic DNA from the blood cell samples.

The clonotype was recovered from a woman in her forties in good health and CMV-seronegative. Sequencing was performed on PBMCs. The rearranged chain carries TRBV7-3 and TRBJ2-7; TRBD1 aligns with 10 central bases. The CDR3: CASSSPGTGVEQYF. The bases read TGTGCCAGCAGCTCGCCCGGGACAGGGGTAGAGCAGTACTTC.